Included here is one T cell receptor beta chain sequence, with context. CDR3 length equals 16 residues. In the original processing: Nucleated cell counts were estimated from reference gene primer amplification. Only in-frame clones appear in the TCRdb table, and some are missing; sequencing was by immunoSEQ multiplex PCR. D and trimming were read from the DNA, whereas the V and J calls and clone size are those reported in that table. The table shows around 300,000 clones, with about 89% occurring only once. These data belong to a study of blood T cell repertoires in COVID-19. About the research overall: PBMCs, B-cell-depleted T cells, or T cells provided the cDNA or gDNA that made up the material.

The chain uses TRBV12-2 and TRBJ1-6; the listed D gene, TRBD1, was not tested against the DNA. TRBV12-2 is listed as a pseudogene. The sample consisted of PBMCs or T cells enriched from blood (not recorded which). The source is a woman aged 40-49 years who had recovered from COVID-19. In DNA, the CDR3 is TGTGCAAGTCGCTTAGGGCTGGGCAGGTCGCGATCACCCCTCCACTTT. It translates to CASRLGLGRSRSPLHF.